The subject of this entry is one TCR beta chain. Its antigen is still unknown. Individual cDNA molecules had unique molecular identifiers attached to them by the library. TCRdb reprocessed the RACE reads with MiXCR, giving one entry per CDR3 protein. Of 95,000 to 150,000 distinct CDR3 sequences listed, approximately 10% are singletons. Trimming removed 0 bases from V and 2 bases from J, with 11 bases in between. Per the germline V gene, CDR1 is SGHDN and CDR2 is FVKESK. This CDR3 spans 15 amino acids. Documented time point: patch test 3, about 24 weeks after DPC sensitization. The treatment denotes: therapeutic diphenylcyclopropenone sensitization with weekly scalp DPC. The study drew its donors from alopecia patients who were 18 to 70 years old and suitable for DPC. The record originates from a study of human T cells and chemical hapten exposure. Study-level points and caveats: Among expanded TCRs, significantly more large CDR3 similarity clusters formed than among controls.

The sequenced sample was whole blood, obtained in connection with sensitization to the hapten diphenylcyclopropenone (DPC). The sequence was obtained from a woman aged 50 to 60 with alopecia areata. Some clones in this sample may be carry-over from other donors' samples. The V call is TRBV14, the J call TRBJ2-7; tentatively, D is TRBD2 (6 bases). This CDR3 is CASSQERWGAYEQYF. CDR3 DNA: TGTGCCAGCAGCCAAGAGCGGTGGGGGGCCTACGAGCAGTACTTC.